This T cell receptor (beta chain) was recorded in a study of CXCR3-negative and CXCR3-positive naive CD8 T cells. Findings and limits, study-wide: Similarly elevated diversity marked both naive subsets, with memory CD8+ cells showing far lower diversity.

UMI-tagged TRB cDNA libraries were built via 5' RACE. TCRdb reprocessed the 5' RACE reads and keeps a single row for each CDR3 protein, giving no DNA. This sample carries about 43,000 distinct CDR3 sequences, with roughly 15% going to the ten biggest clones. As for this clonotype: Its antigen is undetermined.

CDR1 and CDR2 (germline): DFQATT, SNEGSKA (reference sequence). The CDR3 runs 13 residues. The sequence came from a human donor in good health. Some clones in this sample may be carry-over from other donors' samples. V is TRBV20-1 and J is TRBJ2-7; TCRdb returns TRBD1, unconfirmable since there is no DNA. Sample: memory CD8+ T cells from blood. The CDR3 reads CSARVRASYEQYF.